One and the same sample provided the 32 T cell receptor beta chains below, sequenced in a study of tumor and adjacent non-tumor tissue in lung cancer. The template was RNA from unsorted bulk tissue. This non-tumor lung sample came from over 3 cm beyond the tumor edge. A modified ARM-PCR protocol with three rounds of nested PCR amplified TCRbeta. MiXCR was run by TCRdb on the multiplex PCR reads, yielding one entry per CDR3 protein. The sample holds roughly 75,000 distinct CDR3 sequences; about 82% are singletons and the top ten take around half. The source material was distant non-tumor lung tissue. The receptors stem from a man in his sixties with non-small cell lung cancer.

J is TRBJ2-7 and V is TRBV5-1; perhaps TRBD2 as D (6 bases). CDR1 and CDR2 (germline): SGHRS, YFSETQ. This CDR3 region has 17 residues. The germline V and J ends were trimmed by 6 bases and 1 base, with 23 bases remaining between them. Here the CDR3 DNA reads TGCGCCAGCATCCCATGGGGGGAGAGGGCCTATTCCTACGAGCAGTACTTC. Amino acids: CASIPWGERAYSYEQYF.

This chain uses TRBV6-5 with TRBJ2-5; 7 bases line up with TRBD2. Looked up from germline, CDR1 is MNHEY and CDR2 is SVGAGI. CDR3 length: 14 residues. V gave up 5 bases and J gave up 9 bases; unmatched junction bases: 12. The chain's CDR3 is CASSSTGTAGAQYF. The CDR3 nucleotides read TGTGCCAGCAGTAGTACCGGGACTGCGGGGGCCCAGTACTTC.

This chain links TRBV11-3 with TRBJ2-7, with a weak D call TRBD2 (5 bases). With 4 bases removed from V and 12 bases from J, the gap between germline ends came to 25 bases. The germline CDR1 and CDR2 sequences are SGHNT and YENEEA. The CDR3 spans 15 residues. The CDR3: CASSYRTGLTYGRYV. The CDR3 DNA is TGTGCCAGCAGCTATCGGACTGGATTAACCTACGGGCGGTACGTC.

Concerning this clonotype: Possible read error: a much larger clone is one base away. V is TRBV6-1 and J is TRBJ2-1; 7 bases align to TRBD2. This CDR3 comprises 19 residues. The V segment lost 3 bases and the J segment 4 bases; nucleotides outside the gene matches: 18. Germline V gives CDR1 MNHNS, CDR2 SASEGT. In DNA form, the CDR3 reads TGTGCCAGCAGTGACTCCGGCCTTCCGAGTGGGGGGGGTTACAATGAGCAGTTCTTC. It yields the protein CASSDSGLPSGGGYNEQFF.

With respect to this clonotype: The conserved phenylalanine or tryptophan is not found at the CDR3 terminus, so this likely reflects a read error. The chain is built from TRBV14 and TRBJ1-2; the match to TRBD1 covers 9 bases. V dropped 5 bases and J dropped 7; count of bases not matched to a gene: 5. CDR1 is SGHDN and CDR2 is FVKESK in the germline V gene. The CDR3 is 13 amino acids. The CDR3 reads CASSSGTGSGYTI. The CDR3 nucleotides read TGTGCCAGCAGCTCCGGGACAGGGAGTGGCTACACCATC.

This chain connects TRBV29-1 to TRBJ2-7; D tentatively fits TRBD1 or TRBD2 (5 bases each). Germline assignment: CDR1 SQVTM and CDR2 ANQGSEA. This CDR3 is 13 amino acids long. As DNA, the CDR3 is TGCAGTGTTCTGGACACGGGACCCTACGAGCAGTACTTC. Translation gives CSVLDTGPYEQYF.

The chain joins TRBV7-8 to TRBJ2-1; a weak D match, TRBD1 (6 bases). The germline V gene encodes CDR1 SGHVS and CDR2 FQNEAQ. With 5 bases removed from V and 8 bases from J, the gap between germline ends came to 25 bases. The CDR3 covers 17 residues. CDR3 DNA sequence: TGTGCCAGCAGCGGTATTGGGACAAGGTTGGAAGTCTATGAGCAGTTCTTC. Encoded protein: CASSGIGTRLEVYEQFF.

Comment on this clonotype: Germline is not matched at one junction end, which may reflect a read error. This chain joins TRBV11-2 and TRBJ2-3; tentatively, D is TRBD2 (5 bases). Germline V gives CDR1 SGHAT, CDR2 FQNNGV. The CDR3 length is 15 residues. The CDR3 reads CAGSFFPAVADTQYF. CDR3 nucleotide sequence: TGTGCCGGCAGCTTTTTCCCAGCGGTTGCAGATACGCAGTATTTT.

Concerning this clonotype: At one boundary the junction diverges from the germline segment, which might be a read error. This rearrangement joins TRBV6-1 to TRBJ2-1; D possibly corresponds to TRBD2 (6 bases). The CDR3 length is 14 residues. Germline V lookup: CDR1 MNHNS, CDR2 SASEGT. As DNA, the CDR3 is TGTGCCAGCAGTGGGGGGGACTTTTACAAAGAGCAGTTCTTC. Amino acid sequence: CASSGGDFYKEQFF.

This clonotype has at least ten counts. CDR3 bases: TGCAGTGCTACCGACAGGGTCGCTGGCAATGAGCAGTTCTTC. This codes for CSATDRVAGNEQFF. J is TRBJ2-1 and V is TRBV20-1; 7 bases align to TRBD1. V lost 4 bases to trimming and J lost 6 bases; unmatched junction nucleotides: 9. CDR1 is DFQATT, CDR2 SNEGSKA, per germline (reference sequence). The CDR3 is 14 amino acids.

This clonotype was counted ten times or more. The rearrangement joins TRBV5-6 to TRBJ2-1; perhaps TRBD2 as D (6 bases). In germline, CDR1 is SGHDT, CDR2 YYEEEE. This CDR3 contains 14 residues. Trimming pared 4 bases from V and 6 bases from J, leaving 14 bases between. The CDR3, as DNA: TGTGCCAGCAGCCCCCGACTAGGGAGCAATGAGCAGTTCTTC. It codes for CASSPRLGSNEQFF.

The chain uses TRBV11-2 and TRBJ2-7; D may correspond to TRBD1 or TRBD2 (6 bases each). This CDR3 contains 16 residues. Germline CDR1 and CDR2: SGHAT and FQNNGV. As DNA, the CDR3 is TGTGCTTGCAGCCGTAGGAGGGGGGCTCTCTCCTACGAGCAGTACTTC. Residues: CACSRRRGALSYEQYF.

The chain employs TRBV24-1 and TRBJ1-2; no firm D call. Trimming stripped 7 bases from V and 4 bases from J, with 18 bases between. The CDR3 length is 15 residues. Looked up from germline, CDR1 is KGHDR and CDR2 is SFDVKD. As DNA, the CDR3 is TGTGCCACCAGAGATGCTGGACGGTCCACCTATGGCTACACCTTC. This sequence encodes CATRDAGRSTYGYTF.

This clonotype showed up just once. CDR3: CASSADTVMEYF. The DNA for the CDR3 is TGTGCCAGCAGCGCAGACACAGTTATGGAGTATTTT. The chain combines TRBV6-5 with TRBJ2-3; unclear D gene. Germline-derived CDR1 and CDR2 are MNHEY and SVGAGI. The CDR3 covers 12 residues. The ends were cut back, 6 bases at V and 13 bases at J, with 17 bases in the middle.

In the case of this clonotype: One junction end disagrees with the germline gene, perhaps due to a read error. J is TRBJ2-5 and V is TRBV7-8, with 9 bases lining up with TRBD2. This CDR3 has 17 amino acids. CDR1 and CDR2 from the germline V gene are SGHVS and FQNEAQ. CDR3 DNA sequence: TGTTCCAGCAGCCAAAAACCCGGGCTAGCGGGATTAGAGACCCAGTACTTC. As protein: CSSSQKPGLAGLETQYF.

The chain recombines TRBV19 with TRBJ1-1, with D maybe TRBD1 (6 bases). The CDR3 is 12 residues long. Germline V CDR1 and CDR2: LNHDA, SQIVND (reference sequence). V lost 5 bases, J lost 11 bases, and 15 bases lay in between. Written as DNA, the CDR3 is TGTGCCAGTAGTGAGGACAGCCTCACGGCTTTCTTT. Encoded protein: CASSEDSLTAFF.

Of note for this clonotype: One junction end does not reproduce the germline sequence, and a read error may be involved. The chain is built from TRBV6-4 and TRBJ2-3, with no clear D. Germline V gives CDR1 MRHNA, CDR2 SNTAGT. There are 13 residues in the CDR3. The CDR3 DNA reads TGTGTCAGCAGTGACTCCAGCACAGATACGCAGTTTTTT. Translation gives CVSSDSSTDTQFF.

On this clonotype: This may arise from a read error, as a much more abundant clone is one base away. J is TRBJ1-1 and V is TRBV4-1; D may be TRBD1 (5 bases). Germline V lookup: CDR1 MGHRA, CDR2 YSYEKL. This CDR3 is built from 14 residues. CDR3 residues: CASSQGWGNTAAFF. The CDR3 coding sequence is TGCGCCAGCAGCCAAGGATGGGGGAACACTGCAGCTTTCTTT.

As regards this clonotype: The final CDR3 position lacks the conserved phenylalanine or tryptophan, pointing to a likely read error. The CDR3 nucleotides read TGCAGTGCCTCGGACATCCGTGGGGCAGATACGCAGTATTCT. It codes for CSASDIRGADTQYS. V and J are TRBV20-1 and TRBJ2-3; the D gene is possibly TRBD1 (5 bases). The CDR3 has 14 amino acids. The V end lost 6 bases, the J end lost 4 bases, and 17 bases lay between the germline ends. From germline, CDR1 is DFQATT and CDR2 SNEGSKA (reference sequence).

This clonotype was counted many times. The chain uses TRBV4-3 and TRBJ2-7; D gene unclear. This CDR3 region has 15 residues. The germline V and J ends were trimmed by 0 bases and 7 bases, with 16 bases remaining between them. Germline V lookup: CDR1 LGHNA, CDR2 YSLEER. In DNA form, the CDR3 reads TGCGCCAGCAGCCAAGAGATCTCACCGGGTCGAGAGCAGTACTTC. Translating gives CASSQEISPGREQYF.

Comment on this clonotype: This may arise from a read error, as a much more abundant clone is one base away. The rearrangement links TRBV20-1 to TRBJ2-4; TRBD2 agrees at 7 bases. The CDR3 sequence is 16 residues long. V lost 0 bases to trimming and J lost 2 bases; unmatched junction nucleotides: 7. Germline assignment: CDR1 DFQATT and CDR2 SNEGSKA (reference sequence). CDR3 DNA sequence: TGCAGTGCTAGAGATTTAAGCGGGAACACCAAAAACATTCAGTACTTC. Its protein is CSARDLSGNTKNIQYF.

J is TRBJ2-5 and V is TRBV6-5; a possible D gene is TRBD1 (5 bases). The CDR3 sequence is 16 residues long. Trimming took off 5 bases at V and 4 bases at J, with 20 bases between the two ends. Per the germline V gene, CDR1 is MNHEY and CDR2 is SVGAGI. CDR3: CASSPSTVSEGETQYF. The CDR3 DNA is TGTGCCAGCAGTCCTTCGACAGTGTCTGAAGGAGAGACCCAGTACTTC.

Notes on this clonotype: One end of the junction varies from germline; a read error may be responsible. V and J are TRBV30 and TRBJ2-7, with D possibly TRBD2 on 6 matching bases. In germline, CDR1 is GTSNPN, CDR2 SVGIG (reference sequence). The CDR3 contains 14 residues. As DNA, the CDR3 is TGTGCCTGGCGTGTACAACTAGCCATCTACGAGCAGTACTTC. Protein: CAWRVQLAIYEQYF.

A note on this clonotype: It may be a read error: a sequence one base away is much more abundant. The chain carries TRBV4-1 and TRBJ2-1; 8 bases are shared with TRBD2. CDR3 length: 17 residues. Germline V gene lookup returns CDR1 MGHRA and CDR2 YSYEKL. Written as DNA, the CDR3 is TGCGCCAGCAGCCCCGGACTAGCCCAAAGCTCCTTCAATGAGCAGTTCTTC. The encoded protein is CASSPGLAQSSFNEQFF.

About this clonotype: Since no conserved phenylalanine or tryptophan closes the CDR3, a read error is the likely cause. No DNA is shown, since the ends of the CDR3 on it are uncertain; the CDR3 is the one TCRdb lists. The chain combines TRBV6-5 with TRBJ2-7; TRBD2 is the table's D call, not checked against the DNA. The CDR3 region is 14 residues in length, termini included. Germline CDR1 reads MNHEY; CDR2 reads SVGAGI. The CDR3 spells CASSYSPSTVEEYL.

Notes on this clonotype: This may be a read error, as it is one base from a much larger clone. V gene TRBV7-8 combines with J gene TRBJ1-1; D remains unclear. The germline V gene has CDR1 SGHVS and CDR2 FQNEAQ. Trimming left V 9 bases short and J 7 bases short, with 24 bases between. This CDR3 region has 15 residues. As DNA, the CDR3 is TGTGCCAGTAGTCTTAGATTCGGGGATCGAGTTGAAGCTTTCTTT. Protein: CASSLRFGDRVEAFF. Complete variable domain (other parts from reference TRBV7-8 and TRBJ1-1): GAGVSQSPRYKVAKRGQDVALRCDPISGHVSLFWYQQALGQGPEFLTYFQNEAQLDKSGLPSDRFFAERPEGSVSTLKIQRTQQEDSAVYLCASSLRFGDRVEAFFGQGTRLTVV.

The sample holds many counts of this clonotype. V gene TRBV30 combines with J gene TRBJ1-2, with 9 bases fitting TRBD1. Germline V gives CDR1 GTSNPN, CDR2 SVGIG (reference sequence). The CDR3 loop spans 14 amino acids. V shed 3 bases and J 2 bases; nucleotides not matched to a gene: 4. CDR3 bases: TGTGCCTGGAGGGGGACAGGGATAAACTATGGCTACACCTTC. This sequence encodes CAWRGTGINYGYTF.

A word on this clonotype: One end of the junction does not line up with germline, which may come from a read error. This rearrangement joins TRBV20-1 to TRBJ2-2; no definite D call. Germline CDR1 DFQATT, CDR2 SNEGSKA (reference sequence). The CDR3 runs 17 residues. The CDR3 loop reads CSARDRGSPANTEELFF. Here the CDR3 DNA reads TGCAGTGCTAGGGATCGAGGCAGCCCTGCGAACACCGAGGAGCTGTTTTTT.

The gene calls are TRBV6-5 and TRBJ2-6; perhaps TRBD1 as D (6 bases). The germline gives CDR1 MNHEY, CDR2 SVGAGI. This CDR3 is 17 amino acids long. V was pared by 4 bases and J by 1 base, with 14 bases between. CDR3 nucleotides: TGTGCCAGCAGTTCAGCAGGGGCCAGTTCTGGGGCCAACGTCCTGACTTTC. It encodes CASSSAGASSGANVLTF.

This clonotype was counted many times. The rearrangement uses TRBV28 and TRBJ1-5; 11 nucleotides align to TRBD1. This CDR3 spans 18 amino acids. CDR1 is MDHEN and CDR2 is SYDVKM in the germline V gene. V lost 5 bases to trimming and J lost 4 bases; unmatched junction nucleotides: 13. CDR3: CASSPPGDRGDYNQPQHF. The CDR3 nucleotides are TGTGCCAGCAGTCCGCCAGGGGACAGGGGGGACTATAATCAGCCCCAGCATTTT.

The V gene is TRBV13, the J gene TRBJ1-1; the D gene is possibly TRBD1 (6 bases). The CDR3 is 15 residues long. The germline CDR1 and CDR2 sequences are PRHDT and FYEKMQ (reference sequence). This CDR3 reads CVSSQQGLQRAEAFF. The CDR3 bases are TGTGTTAGCAGCCAACAGGGCCTACAGCGCGCTGAAGCTTTCTTT.

As regards this clonotype: It may be a read error: a sequence one base away is much more abundant. V gene TRBV5-8 combines with J gene TRBJ2-7, with unresolved D. Looked up from germline, CDR1 is SGHTS and CDR2 is YDEGEE. Trimming removed 8 bases from V and 9 bases from J, with 15 bases in between. The CDR3 loop spans 11 amino acids. CDR3 nucleotide sequence: TGTGCCAGGAGCAATGCAGGCGGGCAGTACTTC. This sequence encodes CARSNAGGQYF.